This record covers a single TCR beta chain. Its antigen is still unknown. These data originate in a study of cytomegalovirus exposure and HLA in healthy donors. Study as a whole: HLA-typed donors were the source of 83 million or so unique TCRs held in an early data release.

Whole-study findings and limits: With later analysis, a missense DCLRE1C variant became linked to TCR beta V- and J-gene trimming. DRB1 had the most TCR associations and HLA-C the fewest, a later analysis found, with rates varying by HLA locus. The study designated 150 or so TCR beta chains cytomegalovirus-associated.

The primer mix had 60 Vbeta and 13 Jbeta primers. Assay used: immunoSEQ multiplex PCR; TCRdb lists only in-frame clones, some missing. The sample yields roughly 150,000 clones, roughly 80% seen once. CDR1 and CDR2 (germline): SGDLS, YYNGEE. The CDR3 consists of 15 residues. Between the trimmed V and J ends, which lost 4 bases and 0 bases, there was a span of 11 bases. Sequencing was performed on PBMCs. The clonotype originates from a male donor in good health and CMV-seronegative. The rearrangement links TRBV9 to TRBJ1-5; no clear D gene. This chain's CDR3 is CASSQDKNSNQPQHF. The CDR3, as DNA: TGTGCCAGCAGCCAAGACAAAAATAGCAATCAGCCCCAGCATTTT.